This T cell receptor (beta chain) stems from a study of blood T cells in healthy people across ages. A J-beta primer mix and a sample-barcoded 5' primer were used in a second PCR of roughly 7 to 12 cycles. MiXCR, run by TCRdb on the 5' RACE reads, gives a single entry per CDR3 protein. The repertoire holds about 640,000 distinct CDR3 sequences, with roughly 50% as singletons. This TCR was sampled from a man aged 60 to 69 in good health. The sample was blood.

The CDR3 nucleotides are TGCAGTGCTAGAGCCTCCATGGCGGTTAATTCACCCCTCCACTTT. Translation gives CSARASMAVNSPLHF. The rearrangement joins TRBV20-1 to TRBJ1-6; D is undetermined. The V end was cut by 1 base, the J end by 6 bases, with 13 bases between. CDR1 is DFQATT and CDR2 is SNEGSKA in the germline V gene (reference sequence). This CDR3 has 15 amino acids.